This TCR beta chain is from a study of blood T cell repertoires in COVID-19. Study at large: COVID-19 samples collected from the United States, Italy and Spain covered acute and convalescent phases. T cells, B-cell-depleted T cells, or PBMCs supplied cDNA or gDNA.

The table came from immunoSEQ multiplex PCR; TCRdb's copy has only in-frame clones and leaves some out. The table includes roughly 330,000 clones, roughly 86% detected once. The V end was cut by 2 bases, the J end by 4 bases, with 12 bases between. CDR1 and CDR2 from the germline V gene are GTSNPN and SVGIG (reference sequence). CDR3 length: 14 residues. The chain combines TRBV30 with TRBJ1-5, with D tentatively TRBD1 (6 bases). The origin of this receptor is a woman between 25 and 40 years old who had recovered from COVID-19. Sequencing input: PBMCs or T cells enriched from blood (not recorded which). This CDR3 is CAWSSDRLNQPQHF. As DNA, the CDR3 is TGTGCCTGGAGTTCGGACAGATTAAATCAGCCCCAGCATTTT.